This passage covers 31 T cell receptor beta chains from one sample sequenced in a study of T cells expressing NK-cell markers. TCRdb re-analyzed the 5' RACE reads; it lists each CDR3 protein once, without DNA. This sample's clone table lists almost 450,000 distinct CDR3 sequences. The sequenced material came from blood T cells: a sorted CD56 or NKG2C T cell subset, CD4+ or CD8+ T cells, or bulk PBMC T cells (not recorded which). These receptor sequences come from a woman between 18 and 70 years old in good health.

The chain is built from TRBV5-4 and TRBJ1-1. Germline CDR1 reads SGHNT; CDR2 reads YYREEE (reference sequence). CDR3 size: 16 residues. The CDR3 sequence is CASSPIWLAGNTEAFF.

The chain combines TRBV7-2 with TRBJ1-5; TCRdb indicates TRBD1, and absent DNA this call remains unverified. This CDR3 is 15 amino acids long. The germline gives CDR1 SGHTA, CDR2 FQGNSA. CDR3 region: CASSLDRRPTQPQHF.

The genes are TRBV10-2 and TRBJ2-5; TCRdb calls TRBD2, which cannot be checked without DNA. The CDR3 sequence is 13 residues long. CDR1 WSHSY and CDR2 SAAADI come from the germline V gene. CDR3 sequence reads: CASSSGGEETQYF.

The chain carries TRBV12-3 or TRBV12-4 and TRBJ2-3; TCRdb lists TRBD2, though no DNA is available to test this call. The CDR3 extends over 19 amino acids. CDR3 protein: CASRWGLAGGGGGLNTQYF.

CDR3 protein: CATGGLGNTIYF. V is TRBV12-3 or TRBV12-4 and J is TRBJ1-3; the TRBD1 assignment by TCRdb is unverifiable without DNA. The CDR3 runs 12 residues.

V gene TRBV11-1 combines with J gene TRBJ1-2; TCRdb's assignment of TRBD1 cannot be checked, as there is no DNA. Germline lookup yields CDR1 SGHAT and CDR2 FQDESV (reference sequence). The CDR3 consists of 13 residues. The CDR3 sequence is CASSRQGSYGYTF.

The genes are TRBV12-3 or TRBV12-4 and TRBJ2-6; with no DNA, the TCRdb D assignment of TRBD1 cannot be verified. The CDR3 consists of 17 residues. This CDR3 is CASSLASRGAGANVLTF.

The V and J genes are TRBV20-1 and TRBJ1-5; absent DNA, TCRdb's TRBD1 call cannot be checked. The CDR3 totals 13 residues. Germline CDR1 DFQATT, CDR2 SNEGSKA (reference sequence). The CDR3 region is CSANRDTDQPQHF.

The chain is built from TRBV11-2 and TRBJ1-1; checking the TCRdb D call of TRBD1 is not possible without DNA. This CDR3 spans 16 amino acids. Germline CDR1 SGHAT, CDR2 FQNNGV. The chain's CDR3 is CASSFYSRQGDTEAFF.

The V call is TRBV20-1, the J call TRBJ2-1; no DNA is available, so the TRBD2 call from TCRdb remains unchecked. This CDR3 contains 14 residues. CDR1 DFQATT and CDR2 SNEGSKA come from the germline V gene (reference sequence). CDR3 in amino acids: CSALSGGVYNEQFF.

The chain links TRBV7-9 to TRBJ2-5; absent DNA, TCRdb's TRBD1 call cannot be checked. The germline CDR1 and CDR2 sequences are SEHNR and FQNEAQ (reference sequence). The CDR3 contains 14 residues. CDR3 amino acids: CASSSDPLRETQYF.

The chain is built from TRBV29-1 and TRBJ2-5. The germline CDR1 and CDR2 sequences are SQVTM and ANQGSEA. The CDR3 sequence is 12 residues long. CDR3 sequence reads: CSVGIPQETQYF.

This sequence joins TRBV7-2 and TRBJ1-1. The CDR3 loop spans 15 amino acids. In germline, CDR1 is SGHTA, CDR2 FQGNSA. This CDR3 reads CASSLAGGPTLEAFF. Looking up the rest from reference TRBV7-2 and TRBJ1-1 gives the full variable domain: GAGVSQSPSNKVTEKGKDVELRCDPISGHTALYWYRQSLGQGLEFLIYFQGNSAPDKSGLPSDRFSAERTGGSVSTLTIQRTQQEDSAVYLCASSLAGGPTLEAFFGQGTRLTVV.

This CDR3 reads CASSLSSASDTQYF. This chain joins TRBV5-1 and TRBJ2-3. The CDR3 covers 14 residues. The germline gives CDR1 SGHRS, CDR2 YFSETQ.

The gene calls are TRBV27 and TRBJ2-2; as DNA is missing, the TRBD2 call by TCRdb cannot be tested. CDR3 length: 17 amino acids. CDR1 is MNHEY and CDR2 is SMNVEV in the germline V gene (reference sequence). CDR3 sequence reads: CASTTSGLAGNTGELFF.

The CDR3: CSARDLTSRDEQFF. This chain uses TRBV20-1 with TRBJ2-1; TCRdb gives TRBD2 as the D gene, but with no DNA this cannot be confirmed. The CDR3 covers 14 residues. Germline V gives CDR1 DFQATT, CDR2 SNEGSKA (reference sequence).

V and J are TRBV20-1 and TRBJ2-1; TCRdb outputs TRBD2, but without DNA this stays unchecked. The CDR3 is 12 residues long. Per germline, CDR1 DFQATT and CDR2 SNEGSKA (reference sequence). The CDR3: CSVLGLYNEQFF.

The rearrangement uses TRBV7-8 and TRBJ2-3. The V gene's germline CDR1 is SGHVS and CDR2 FQNEAQ. The CDR3 has 16 residues. The CDR3 loop reads CASSLGLRGGTDTQYF.

The chain has TRBV5-1 and TRBJ1-4; lacking DNA, the TRBD1 call made by TCRdb goes unchecked. The length of the CDR3 is 13 residues. CDR1 and CDR2 from the germline V gene are SGHRS and YFSETQ. CDR3 amino acids: CASSRGTAEKLFF. Together with reference TRBV5-1 and TRBJ1-4, the CDR3 gives the full variable domain: KAGVTQTPRYLIKTRGQQVTLSCSPISGHRSVSWYQQTPGQGLQFLFEYFSETQRNKGNFPGRFSGRQFSNSRSEMNVSTLELGDSALYLCASSRGTAEKLFFGSGTQLSVL.

The chain recombines TRBV5-4 with TRBJ1-2. Germline CDR1 SGHNT, CDR2 YYREEE (reference sequence). The CDR3 is 14 residues long. This CDR3 is CASRTARGNYGYTF.

The chain links TRBV7-7 to TRBJ2-1; the D call from TCRdb, TRBD2, cannot be confirmed without DNA. CDR1 and CDR2 (germline): SSHAT, FNYEAQ (reference sequence). The CDR3 runs 15 residues. The CDR3 sequence is CASSLDLASYNEQFF.

This rearrangement joins TRBV6-5 to TRBJ2-2; TCRdb gives TRBD2 as the D gene, but with no DNA this cannot be confirmed. Germline CDR1 reads MNHEY; CDR2 reads SVGAGI. The CDR3 sequence is 16 residues long. This CDR3 reads CASSYTVAGDTGELFF.

The V call is TRBV29-1, the J call TRBJ1-1. CDR1 is SQVTM and CDR2 is ANQGSEA in the germline V gene. This CDR3 has 14 amino acids. The CDR3 loop is CSVEGRRASTEAFF.

The chain has TRBV25-1 and TRBJ2-7. This CDR3 spans 11 amino acids. Germline values: CDR1 MGHDK, CDR2 SYGVNS. CDR3 amino acids: CASSETYEQYF.

The V call is TRBV5-5, the J call TRBJ2-7. This CDR3 spans 13 amino acids. Germline V lookup: CDR1 SGHKS, CDR2 YYEKEE (reference sequence). CDR3 region: CASSWDFFYEQYF.

The chain combines TRBV28 with TRBJ2-2; TCRdb's D gene call, TRBD1, goes unchecked for lack of DNA. Per germline, CDR1 MDHEN and CDR2 SYDVKM. The CDR3 runs to 13 residues. The CDR3 protein is CAGQGTNTGELFF. Drawing the rest from reference TRBV28 and TRBJ2-2, the complete variable domain is DVKVTQSSRYLVKRTGEKVFLECVQDMDHENMFWYRQDPGLGLRLIYFSYDVKMKEKGDIPEGYSVSREKKERFSLILESASTNQTSMYLCAGQGTNTGELFFGEGSRLTVL.

This chain's CDR3 is CASSAGNTEAFF. The V call is TRBV19, the J call TRBJ1-1. This CDR3 spans 12 amino acids. The V gene's germline CDR1 is LNHDA and CDR2 SQIVND (reference sequence).

V usage is TRBV12-3 or TRBV12-4 and J usage is TRBJ2-5; TCRdb's D call, TRBD2, is unchecked because there is no DNA. The CDR3 consists of 14 residues. Here the CDR3 reads CASSGGRTEETQYF.

This rearrangement joins TRBV12-3 or TRBV12-4 to TRBJ1-2. The CDR3 loop spans 14 amino acids. The CDR3 loop is CASTQFSANYGYTF.

The chain employs TRBV20-1 and TRBJ2-7; the D call of TRBD2 rests on TCRdb alone, since no DNA is present to check it. The CDR3 spans 13 residues. Germline assignment: CDR1 DFQATT and CDR2 SNEGSKA (reference sequence). This chain's CDR3 is CSARLPASYEQYF.

J is TRBJ2-3 and V is TRBV7-7; TCRdb returns TRBD1, unconfirmable since there is no DNA. The CDR3 is made up of 14 amino acids. The germline V gene has CDR1 SSHAT and CDR2 FNYEAQ (reference sequence). This CDR3 reads CASSLGGDGYTQYF.